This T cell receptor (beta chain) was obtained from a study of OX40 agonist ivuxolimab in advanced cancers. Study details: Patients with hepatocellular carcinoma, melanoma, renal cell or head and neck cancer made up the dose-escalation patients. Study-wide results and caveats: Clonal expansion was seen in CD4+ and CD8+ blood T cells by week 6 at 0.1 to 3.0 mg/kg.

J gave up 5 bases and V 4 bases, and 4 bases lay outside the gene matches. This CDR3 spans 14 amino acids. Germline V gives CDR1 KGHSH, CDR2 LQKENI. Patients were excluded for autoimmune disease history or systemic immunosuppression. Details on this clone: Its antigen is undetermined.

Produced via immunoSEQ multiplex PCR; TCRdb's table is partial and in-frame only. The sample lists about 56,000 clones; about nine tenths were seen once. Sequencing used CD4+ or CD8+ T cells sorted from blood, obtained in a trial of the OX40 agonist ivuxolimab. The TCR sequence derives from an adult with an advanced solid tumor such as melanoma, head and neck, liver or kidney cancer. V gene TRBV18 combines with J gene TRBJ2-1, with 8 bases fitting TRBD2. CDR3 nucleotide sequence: TGTGCCAGCTCACGAGCGGGAGTTGACAATGAGCAGTTCTTC. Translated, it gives CASSRAGVDNEQFF. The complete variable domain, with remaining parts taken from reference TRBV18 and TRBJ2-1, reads NAGVMQNPRHLVRRRGQEARLRCSPMKGHSHVYWYRQLPEEGLKFMVYLQKENIIDESGMPKERFSAEFPKEGPSILRIQQVVRGDSAAYFCASSRAGVDNEQFFGPGTRLTVL.